Sequencing of this TCR beta chain was carried out in a study of blood T cell repertoires in COVID-19 (dated by TCRdb to 2018 to 2020). Describing the broader study: Samples from collaborators originated in the United States, Italy and Spain and spanned both the acute and convalescent phases of COVID-19. The material from the prospective study consisted of cDNA or gDNA derived from T cells, B-cell-depleted T cells, or PBMCs. The dataset comprised deeply sampled blood TCRbeta repertoires from subjects exposed to, actively infected with, or recovered from COVID-19. The repertoires were released in a freely available public database intended as a resource for research on the immune response to SARS-CoV-2. The samples were drawn from the first 160 participants of the ongoing ImmuneRACE study and from more than 1,000 subjects provided by 6 global collaborators. A de-identified subject ID, COVID-19 status, age in years and sex were almost always included in the sample metadata. Where HLA class I and class II types were available, the types were taken from metadata supplied by the sample provider, not from assay-based typing. Results and caveats for the whole study, not just this receptor: The quantity of clinical and demographic metadata differed by source and by participant and was supplied without curation.

The collaborating institutions used their own protocols to collect whole blood in K2EDTA tubes. For TCRbeta analysis, collaborator samples were shipped as frozen whole blood, as isolated PBMCs, or as DNA extracted from either sample type. CDR1 and CDR2, looked up from the germline V gene (reference sequence), are GTSNPN and SVGIG. The CDR3 covers 12 residues, taking in both the cysteine and the phenylalanine. Of all the DNA, just the CDR3 is kept, 36 bases in frame from base 1. At the junction V is shortened by 6 bases and J by 3 bases; bases outside the gene matches: 3. TCRbeta CDR3 regions were amplified from genomic DNA using the immunoSEQ Assay, a bias-controlled multiplex PCR. Under the source paper's analysis protocol: Within the assay, amplification of reference gene primers was used to estimate how many nucleated cells each sample contained. To quantify the absolute abundance of each unique TCRbeta CDR3 rearrangement, sequence reads were collapsed and filtered. For each sample, productive Simpson clonality was calculated as the square root of Simpson's diversity index over productive rearrangements. This is the immuneACCESS table as TCRdb keeps it, with only in-frame sequences that have V and J called. A part of the clones is gone; compared with another copy, unresolved V genes explain less than half, and the rest is unexplained. That table furnishes V, J and clone size, whereas the DNA furnished D and trimming. The table for this sample lists about 400,000 clones; about 88% of them were counted only once. Roughly 3.1% of the sample is taken by the ten largest.

Concerning this clone: Its antigen remains unidentified. Base qualities are not recorded, but no much larger clone differs from it by a single base.

The specimen sequenced was peripheral blood. The V and J segments used are TRBV30 and TRBJ1-2; 8 middle bases align to TRBD1. This receptor was taken from a human donor in a cohort sampled during active COVID-19. The CDR3 protein: CACPDRDYGYTF. At the DNA level, the sequence is TGTGCCTGCCCGGACAGGGACTATGGCTACACCTTC.